The sequence of this T cell receptor beta chain was determined in a study of T cell responses to AZD1222 COVID-19 vaccine. Clones were sequenced by immunoSEQ multiplex PCR, and TCRdb holds only the in-frame ones, with some missing. The sample comprises about 120,000 clones, 80% to 90% of which are singletons, and approximately 12% rests with the top ten. The V end lost 7 bases, the J end lost 10 bases, and 19 bases lay between the germline ends. Germline V gene sequence: CDR1 MNHEY, CDR2 SVGAGI. This CDR3 contains 13 residues. The study, taken as a whole, reports: At study baseline, merely roughly 6 AZD1222 recipients were seropositive. Reportedly, nearly half the spike-specific TCRs target unmutated variant regions.

Remarks on this clone: What it binds is unknown.

This sequence was found in an adult in good health. This material consisted of peripheral blood, taken on day 0 of AZD1222 vaccination. V gene TRBV6-5 combines with J gene TRBJ1-2; D might be TRBD1 (5 bases). CDR3 DNA: TGTGCCAGCACCCCGGGACTGGGCGCAGACTACACCTTC. Translated: CASTPGLGADYTF.